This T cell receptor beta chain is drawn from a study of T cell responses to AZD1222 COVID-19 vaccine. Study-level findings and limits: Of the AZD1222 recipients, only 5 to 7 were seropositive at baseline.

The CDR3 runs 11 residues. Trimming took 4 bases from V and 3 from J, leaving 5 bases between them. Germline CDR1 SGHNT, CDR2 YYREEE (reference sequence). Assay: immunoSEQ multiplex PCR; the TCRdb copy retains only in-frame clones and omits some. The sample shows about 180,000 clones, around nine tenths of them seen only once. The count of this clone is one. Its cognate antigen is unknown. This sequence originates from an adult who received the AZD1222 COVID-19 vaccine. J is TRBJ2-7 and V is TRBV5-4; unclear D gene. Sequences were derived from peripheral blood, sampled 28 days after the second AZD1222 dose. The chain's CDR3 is CASSVGYEQYF. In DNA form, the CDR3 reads TGTGCCAGCAGCGTGGGCTACGAGCAGTACTTC.